This entry describes one T cell receptor beta chain. Its antigen is currently not known. There are no base qualities to consult, and no much larger clone falls within one base. TCR beta VDJ combination and CDR3 sequence profiling used genomic DNA as the template. An Illumina HiSeq 2000 was the platform used for TCR repertoire sequencing. Processing in the source paper ran as follows. Repertoire assessment relied on Simpson's diversity index, CDR3 size and DJ length profiles, and TRBV/TRBJ rearrangement plots. Whichever DNA sequence was most abundant in the deep sequencing data was defined as the immunodominant clone. CDR3 amino acid sequences were screened for sharing across subjects and were compared with published repertoires and the VDJdb database. TCRdb reprocessed the public reads (quality trimming at Q25 with fastp, clone calling with MiXCR) and kept in-frame beta chains. Every entry covers one CDR3 protein and lists the most common genes and DNA from its rows. TCRdb's processing, not the study's, gives the V and J calls here. The table for this sample lists some 130,000 distinct CDR3 sequences; less than 45% of them were counted only once. The ten largest account for 8.4% of the sample.

This record belongs to a study of CD8+CD57+ T cells in acquired aplastic anemia (dated by TCRdb to 2016 to 2018). Looking at the study overall: Extracted DNA from sorted CD4+ and CD8+ cells averaged around 2.9 ug, ranging from roughly 0.17 to 30 ug. Mean read counts for healthy donor samples were 8.5 million to 10.8 million for CD4+ cells and about 12 million for CD8+ cells. Overall study results and their limits: Some 30 CD8+ CDR3 sequences were shared between patients and controls but appeared highly expressed in patients and within their immunodominant clones. Between patients and healthy controls, no significant difference in CD8+ Simpson's diversity was found (P=0.060).

In this study, sorted CD4+ and CD8+ T cells from the blood of healthy subjects and of severe aplastic anemia patients had their TCR repertoires deep-sequenced. Ficoll-Paque density gradient centrifugation was used to isolate peripheral blood mononuclear cells. Before DNA extraction, CD4+ and CD8+ T cells were sorted by FACS or by magnetic beads. Reading from cysteine to phenylalanine, the CDR3 counts 15 amino acids. The entry retains the CDR3 DNA only, 45 bases that are in frame from base 1. From V the trimming removes 3 bases and from J it removes 5 bases, while the gene matches leave 4 bases of the junction unaccounted for. Taken from the germline V gene, the CDR1 and CDR2 loops are KGHDR and SFDVKD.

The sequence was obtained from a human donor in good health, serving as a control. The V and J genes are TRBV24-1 and TRBJ1-5; the central 9 bases match TRBD1. Sequencing was performed on sorted CD4+, CD8+, or CD8+CD57+ T cells (not recorded which) from PBMCs. Here is the DNA: TGTGCCACCAGTGATACGGGACAGGGCTATCAGCCCCAGCATTTT. Its amino acids are CATSDTGQGYQPQHF.